This T cell receptor (beta chain) appears in the sequencing data of a study of regulatory T cells in long-lasting Graves disease. Time point described: newly diagnosed GD, antithyroid drugs for less than 3 months. Extracted RNA from PBMCs served as the source of the TCR library. The patients were enrolled through endocrinology in Xi'an, China. Trimming cost V 7 bases and J 6 bases; bases outside gene matches: 11. Germline assignment: CDR1 SQVTM and CDR2 ANQGSEA. The CDR3 is 13 residues long. Arm-PCR of CDR3 regions and iRepertoire HTBI primers were used to build TCR beta libraries. MiXCR, applied by TCRdb to the multiplex PCR reads, yields one record per CDR3 protein. The data contain fewer than 650,000 distinct CDR3 sequences, 15% to 20% of them singletons. This clonotype was counted ten times or more. These data were also filed under a second study, of T cells in Graves' hyperthyroidism and ophthalmopathy.

This chain uses TRBV29-1 with TRBJ1-1, with 7 bases identical to TRBD1. The sequence came from a woman aged 30 to 39 with Graves disease. The input for sequencing was peripheral blood mononuclear cells (PBMCs), taken at new diagnosis, from a patient treated with antithyroid drugs. The CDR3 DNA reads as TGCAGCGGGTTAACAGGGGTAGAGGCTGAAGCTTTCTTT. It encodes CSGLTGVEAEAFF.